Sequencing of this T cell receptor (beta chain) was carried out in a study of blood T cell repertoires in COVID-19. About the research overall: Specimens from acute and convalescent COVID-19 originated in the United States, Italy and Spain.

In the original processing: The authors estimated nucleated cell counts from reference gene primer amplification. Method: immunoSEQ multiplex PCR; TCRdb's copy keeps in-frame clones and lacks some. Clone size and V and J calls were adopted from that table, with D and trimming inferred from the DNA. The sample contains 120,000 to 150,000 clones, around 81% of which appear only once. V lost 11 bases, J lost 0 bases, and 8 bases lay in between. CDR1 and CDR2 from the germline V gene are ENHRY and SYGVKD. This CDR3 contains 12 residues. The chain employs TRBV10-3 and TRBJ2-1; D might be TRBD2 (5 bases). The sequence was obtained from a woman in her thirties or forties with active or convalescent COVID-19. The sample taken for sequencing was peripheral blood. As DNA, the CDR3 is TGTGCCCACGGGATCTCCTACAATGAGCAGTTCTTC. Its translation: CAHGISYNEQFF.